Listed here is a single T cell receptor beta chain. CD45RO-negative cells were positively selected for CCR7, leaving out terminally differentiated effector memory CD45RA+ cells. All of the donors resided in Nashville, Tennessee, and each was a Caucasian adult. Some clones are missing from TCRdb's copy, which holds only in-frame ones; the method was immunoSEQ multiplex PCR. The table records millions of clones, approximately 94% of them present only once. The sample originates from a study of shared clonotypes between healthy human individuals. CDR3 size: 16 residues. Trimming pared 3 bases from V and 3 bases from J, leaving 18 bases between. Germline lookup yields CDR1 MNHEY and CDR2 SMNVEV (reference sequence).

Specimen: naive CD8+ T cells sorted from blood. The receptor was isolated from a man younger than 35 in good health. This chain links TRBV27 with TRBJ2-7; a weak D match, TRBD2 (5 bases). CDR3 nucleotide sequence: TGTGCCAGCAGTTTCTCCCAACTAGTATCCTACTACGAGCAGTACTTC. Encoded protein: CASSFSQLVSYYEQYF.